This is a list of T cell receptor beta chains from one sample in a study of technical replicates of blood from a handful of donors. Assay: immunoSEQ multiplex PCR; the TCRdb copy retains only in-frame clones and omits some. The profile shows 9,500 to 15,000 clones, around nine tenths of them singletons. The sample was PBMCs. The origin of the receptors is a human donor in good health. CDR3s include the opening cysteine and the closing phenylalanine or tryptophan. The D gene is left open where the match is weak. A row's size may be missing; if present it is once, few, many or a size class.

cdr3_nt cdr3_aa v_call d_call j_call clone_size
TGTGCCAGCAGCTTAGAGGGGCAGCCCCAGCATTTT CASSLEGQPQHF TRBV7-8 NA TRBJ1-5 NA
TGTGCCAGCAGTTTAGAGGGTGGGGCTGAAGCTTTCTTT CASSLEGGAEAFF TRBV27 NA TRBJ1-1 NA
TGTGCCAGCTCACCTCCGGGACACTATGCAACTAATGAAAAACTGTTTTTT CASSPPGHYATNEKLFF TRBV18 NA TRBJ1-4 NA
TGCGCCAGCAGCTTGGGGGACAGGGTATGGTCTGGGGCCAACGTCCTGACTTTC CASSLGDRVWSGANVLTF TRBV5-1 TRBD1 TRBJ2-6 NA
TGCGCCAGCAGCCTGTCAACAGGGCTAGCGGGAGATGGTGAGCAGTACTTC CASSLSTGLAGDGEQYF TRBV4-1 TRBD2 TRBJ2-7 NA
TGTGCCAGCAGCGCTCGGTTCTCTGGGGCCAACGTCCTGACTTTC CASSARFSGANVLTF TRBV5-8 NA TRBJ2-6 few
TGTGCCAGCAGCTTACCGCAGGTTTACGAGCAGTACTTC CASSLPQVYEQYF TRBV7-2 NA TRBJ2-7 NA
TGTGCCAGCAGCTTGGTCGGTAATGGGGCCAACGTCCTGACTTTC CASSLVGNGANVLTF TRBV7-3 NA TRBJ2-6 NA
TGTGCCTGGACCACACAGGGACCGAACACTGAAGCTTTCTTT CAWTTQGPNTEAFF TRBV30 NA TRBJ1-1 NA
TGTGCCAGTAGTATGGTCGGGACACCAAACACCGGGGAGCTGTTTTTT CASSMVGTPNTGELFF TRBV19 NA TRBJ2-2 NA
TGTGCCAGCAGTGATCCGGGGTACAATGAGCAGTTCTTC CASSDPGYNEQFF TRBV6-1 NA TRBJ2-1 NA